Only a few counts were recorded for the clone carrying this TCR beta chain. In the original analysis: Estimation of nucleated cell counts relied on the amplification of reference gene primers. The table came from immunoSEQ multiplex PCR; TCRdb's copy has only in-frame clones and leaves some out. That table is the source of V, J and clone size, and D and trimming were worked out from the DNA. The sample comprises about 150,000 clones, about 87% of which are singletons, and under 3% rests with the top ten. These data are taken from a study of blood T cell repertoires in COVID-19. Study at large: The cDNA or gDNA used as material had been derived from T cells, B-cell-depleted T cells, or PBMCs.

The sequenced sample was peripheral blood. This sequence originates from a woman older than 75 with COVID-19, enrolled during active disease.

Written as DNA, the CDR3 is TGTGCCAGCAGCTTGGGAGGCGGTGCGGGAGTCTCCTACGAGCAGTACTTC. Translation: CASSLGGGAGVSYEQYF. The J gene is TRBJ2-7, the V gene TRBV5-4; TRBD2 agrees at 7 bases. Germline V gene sequence: CDR1 SGHNT, CDR2 YYREEE (reference sequence). V was pared by 0 bases and J by 0 bases, with 9 bases of the junction left unmatched. This CDR3 is 17 amino acids long.